What follows is one T cell receptor (beta chain) and its context. The CDR3 is 14 amino acids. The germline V gene encodes CDR1 MDHEN and CDR2 SYDVKM. Trimming shortened V by 6 bases and J by 3 bases, and 14 bases separated the two germline ends. This sample is drawn from a study of shared T cell receptors in the human thymus. The method was immunoSEQ multiplex PCR; TCRdb's version includes in-frame clones alone and lacks a portion of them. The sample yields roughly 710,000 clones, over 75% seen once. These data were likewise used in another study, on human thymus T cells. That report adds: The donors were infants in Finland with congenital heart defects, otherwise immunologically healthy. Thymus was obtained from resections taken during corrective heart surgery. Both thymic and peripheral blood repertoires showed apparently biased V and J usage. Unrelated individuals were reported by related research to share highly overlapping thymic repertoires.

Sequencing input: thymocytes. The chain carries TRBV28 and TRBJ1-2; D not resolved. The sequence derives from a girl less than two years old with a congenital heart defect. CDR3 sequence (DNA): TGTGCCAGCAGCTACCTTCCTCAGGACTATGGCTACACCTTC. This gives the protein CASSYLPQDYGYTF.